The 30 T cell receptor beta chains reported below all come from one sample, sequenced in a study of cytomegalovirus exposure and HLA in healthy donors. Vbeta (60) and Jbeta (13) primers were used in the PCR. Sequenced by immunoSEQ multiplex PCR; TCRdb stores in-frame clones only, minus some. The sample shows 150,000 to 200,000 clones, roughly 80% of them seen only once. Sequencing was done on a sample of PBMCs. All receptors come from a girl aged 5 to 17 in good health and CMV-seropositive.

The CDR3 protein is CASPGNTGELFF. CDR3 bases: TGTGCCAGCCCGGGGAACACCGGGGAGCTGTTTTTT. The chain uses TRBV6-6 and TRBJ2-2; D is ambiguous. Germline V lookup: CDR1 MNHNY, CDR2 SVGAGI (reference sequence). This CDR3 is built from 12 residues. Trimming pared 8 bases from V and 1 base from J, leaving 5 bases between.

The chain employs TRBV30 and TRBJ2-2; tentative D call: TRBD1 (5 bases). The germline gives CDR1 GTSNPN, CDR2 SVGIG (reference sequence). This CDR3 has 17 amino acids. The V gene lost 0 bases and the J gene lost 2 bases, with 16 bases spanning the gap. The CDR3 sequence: CAWSVRQGIGNTGELFF. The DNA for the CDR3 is TGTGCCTGGAGTGTACGGCAGGGTATCGGAAACACCGGGGAGCTGTTTTTT.

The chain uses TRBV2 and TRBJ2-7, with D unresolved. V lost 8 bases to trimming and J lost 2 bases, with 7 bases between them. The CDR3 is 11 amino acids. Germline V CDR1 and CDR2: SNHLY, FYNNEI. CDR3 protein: CASAQTYEQYF. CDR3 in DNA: TGTGCCAGCGCACAAACCTACGAGCAGTACTTC.

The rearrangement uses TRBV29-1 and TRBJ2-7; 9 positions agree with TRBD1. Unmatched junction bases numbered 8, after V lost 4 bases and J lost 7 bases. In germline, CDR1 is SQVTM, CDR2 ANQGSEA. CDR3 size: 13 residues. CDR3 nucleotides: TGCAGCGTTGTAGGACAGGGGATTTTGGAGCAGTACTTC. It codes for CSVVGQGILEQYF.

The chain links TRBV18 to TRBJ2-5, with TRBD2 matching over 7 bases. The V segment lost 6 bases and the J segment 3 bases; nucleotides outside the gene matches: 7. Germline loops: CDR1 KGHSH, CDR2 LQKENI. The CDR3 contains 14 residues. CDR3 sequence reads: CASSPGLLEETQYF. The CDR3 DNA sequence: TGTGCCAGCTCTCCGGGACTACTTGAAGAGACCCAGTACTTC.

CDR3 DNA sequence: TGTGCCAGTAGCAAACAGTATAGCAATCAGCCCCAGCATTTT. Protein: CASSKQYSNQPQHF. The V call is TRBV19, the J call TRBJ1-5, with D uncertain. V was clipped by 6 bases and J by 0 bases, with 9 bases between them. Germline V gene data show CDR1 as LNHDA and CDR2 as SQIVND (reference sequence). This CDR3 is 14 amino acids long. Variable domain in full (rest from reference TRBV19 and TRBJ1-5): DGGITQSPKYLFRKEGQNVTLSCEQNLNHDAMYWYRQDPGQGLRLIYYSQIVNDFQKGDIAEGYSVSREKKESFPLTVTSAQKNPTAFYLCASSKQYSNQPQHFGDGTRLSIL.

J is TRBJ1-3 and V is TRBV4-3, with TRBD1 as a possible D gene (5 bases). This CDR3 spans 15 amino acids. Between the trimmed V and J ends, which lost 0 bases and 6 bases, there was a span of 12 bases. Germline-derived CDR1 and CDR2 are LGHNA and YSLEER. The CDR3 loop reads CASSQDHGAENTIYF. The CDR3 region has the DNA TGCGCCAGCAGCCAAGATCATGGGGCAGAAAACACCATATATTTT.

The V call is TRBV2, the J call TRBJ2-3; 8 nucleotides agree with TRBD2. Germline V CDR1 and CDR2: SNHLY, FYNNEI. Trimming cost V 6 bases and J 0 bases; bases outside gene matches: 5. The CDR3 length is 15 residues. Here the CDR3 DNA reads TGTGCCAGCAGGCAACTAGCGGCTAGCACAGATACGCAGTATTTT. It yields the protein CASRQLAASTDTQYF.

The CDR3: CASSRDSDYEQYF. The CDR3 region has the DNA TGTGCCAGCAGCCGGGACAGCGACTACGAGCAGTACTTC. The chain links TRBV11-1 to TRBJ2-7; 7 nucleotides agree with TRBD1. The V gene's germline CDR1 is SGHAT and CDR2 FQDESV (reference sequence). J lost 3 bases, V lost 5 bases, and 4 bases had no gene match. The CDR3 spans 13 residues. The full variable domain, in which reference TRBV11-1 and TRBJ2-7 provide the parts outside the CDR3, is EAEVAQSPRYKITEKSQAVAFWCDPISGHATLYWYRQILGQGPELLVQFQDESVVDDSQLPKDRFSAERLKGVDSTLKIQPAELGDSAMYLCASSRDSDYEQYFGPGTRLTVT.

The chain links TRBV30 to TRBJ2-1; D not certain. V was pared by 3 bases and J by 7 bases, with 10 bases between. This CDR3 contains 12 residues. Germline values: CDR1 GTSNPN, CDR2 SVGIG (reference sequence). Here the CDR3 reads CAWRGPGNEQFF. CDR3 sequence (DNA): TGTGCCTGGAGGGGTCCCGGGAATGAGCAGTTCTTC. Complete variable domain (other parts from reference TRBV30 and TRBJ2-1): SQTIHQWPATLVQPVGSPLSLECTVEGTSNPNLYWYRQAAGRGLQLLFYSVGIGQISSEVPQNLSASRPQDRQFILSSKKLLLSDSGFYLCAWRGPGNEQFFGPGTRLTVL.

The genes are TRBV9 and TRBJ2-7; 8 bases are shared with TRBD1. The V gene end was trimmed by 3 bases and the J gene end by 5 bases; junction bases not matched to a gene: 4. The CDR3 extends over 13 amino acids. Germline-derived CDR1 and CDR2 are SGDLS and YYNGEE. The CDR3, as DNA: TGTGCCAGCAGCGGGGGACAGGACCACGAGCAGTACTTC. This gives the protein CASSGGQDHEQYF. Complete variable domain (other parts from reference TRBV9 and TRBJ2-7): DSGVTQTPKHLITATGQRVTLRCSPRSGDLSVYWYQQSLDQGLQFLIQYYNGEERAKGNILERFSAQQFPDLHSELNLSSLELGDSALYFCASSGGQDHEQYFGPGTRLTVT.

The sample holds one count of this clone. As DNA, the CDR3 is TGTGCCAGCAGGTGGGGGCCCTATTTGGGCTACACCTTC. This sequence encodes CASRWGPYLGYTF. V usage is TRBV6-1 and J usage is TRBJ1-2; TRBD1 might be the D (6 bases). V was trimmed by 6 bases and J by 8 bases, leaving 16 bases between them. Germline V gene lookup returns CDR1 MNHNS and CDR2 SASEGT. The CDR3 is 13 residues long.

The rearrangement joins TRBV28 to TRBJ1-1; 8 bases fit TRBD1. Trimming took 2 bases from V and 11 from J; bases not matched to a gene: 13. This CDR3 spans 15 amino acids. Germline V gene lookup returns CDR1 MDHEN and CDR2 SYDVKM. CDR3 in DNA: TGTGCCAGCAGTTTAGTGGCAGGGGGCGTTGGAGGGGCTTTCTTT. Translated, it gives CASSLVAGGVGGAFF. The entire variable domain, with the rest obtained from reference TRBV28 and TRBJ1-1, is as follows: DVKVTQSSRYLVKRTGEKVFLECVQDMDHENMFWYRQDPGLGLRLIYFSYDVKMKEKGDIPEGYSVSREKKERFSLILESASTNQTSMYLCASSLVAGGVGGAFFGQGTRLTVV.

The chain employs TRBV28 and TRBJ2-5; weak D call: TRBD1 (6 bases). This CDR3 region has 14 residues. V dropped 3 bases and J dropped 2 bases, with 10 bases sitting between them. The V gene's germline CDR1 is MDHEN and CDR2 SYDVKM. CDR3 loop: CASSFQTGQETQYF. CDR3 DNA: TGTGCCAGCAGTTTCCAGACAGGACAAGAGACCCAGTACTTC.

The chain's CDR3 is CASSTITVGADTQYF. In nucleotides, the CDR3 is TGTGCCAGCAGTACCATCACAGTTGGCGCAGATACGCAGTATTTT. This chain connects TRBV27 to TRBJ2-3; D gene unclear. The V and J ends lost 5 bases and 4 bases respectively, with 16 bases between them. This CDR3 has 15 residues. In germline, CDR1 is MNHEY, CDR2 SMNVEV (reference sequence).

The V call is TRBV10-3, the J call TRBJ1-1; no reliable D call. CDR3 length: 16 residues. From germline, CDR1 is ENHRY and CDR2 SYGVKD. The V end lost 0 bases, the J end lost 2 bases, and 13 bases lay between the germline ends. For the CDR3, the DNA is TGTGCCATCAGTGAGTCCGACCGCGAGGTTAACACTGAAGCTTTCTTT. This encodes CAISESDREVNTEAFF.

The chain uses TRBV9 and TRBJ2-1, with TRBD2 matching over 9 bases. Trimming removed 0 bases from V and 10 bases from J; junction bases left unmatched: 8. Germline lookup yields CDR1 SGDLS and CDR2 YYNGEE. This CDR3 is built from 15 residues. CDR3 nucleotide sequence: TGTGCCAGCAGCGTAGCTGGCGGGAGGGGGAGCGAGCAGTTCTTC. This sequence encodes CASSVAGGRGSEQFF.

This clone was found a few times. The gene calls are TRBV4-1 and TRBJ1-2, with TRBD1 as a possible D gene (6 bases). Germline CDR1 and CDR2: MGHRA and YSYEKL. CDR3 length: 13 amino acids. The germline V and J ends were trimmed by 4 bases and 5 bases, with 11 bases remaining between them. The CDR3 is CASSPVTGYGYTF. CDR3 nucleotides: TGCGCCAGCAGCCCGGTGACAGGATATGGCTACACCTTC.

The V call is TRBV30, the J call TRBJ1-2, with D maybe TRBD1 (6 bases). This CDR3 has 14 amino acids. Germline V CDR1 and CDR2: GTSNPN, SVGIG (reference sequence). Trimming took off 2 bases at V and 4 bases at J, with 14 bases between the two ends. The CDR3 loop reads CAWSTGGQGYGYTF. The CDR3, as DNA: TGTGCCTGGAGTACGGGGGGGCAAGGCTATGGCTACACCTTC. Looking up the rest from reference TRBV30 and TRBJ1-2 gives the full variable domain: SQTIHQWPATLVQPVGSPLSLECTVEGTSNPNLYWYRQAAGRGLQLLFYSVGIGQISSEVPQNLSASRPQDRQFILSSKKLLLSDSGFYLCAWSTGGQGYGYTFGSGTRLTVV.

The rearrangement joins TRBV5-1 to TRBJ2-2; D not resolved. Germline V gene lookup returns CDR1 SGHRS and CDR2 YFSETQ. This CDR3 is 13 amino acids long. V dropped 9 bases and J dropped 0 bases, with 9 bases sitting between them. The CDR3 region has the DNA TGCGCCACCTGCCAGTCGAACACCGGGGAGCTGTTTTTT. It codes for CATCQSNTGELFF. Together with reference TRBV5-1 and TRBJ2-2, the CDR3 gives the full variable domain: KAGVTQTPRYLIKTRGQQVTLSCSPISGHRSVSWYQQTPGQGLQFLFEYFSETQRNKGNFPGRFSGRQFSNSRSEMNVSTLELGDSALYLCATCQSNTGELFFGEGSRLTVL.

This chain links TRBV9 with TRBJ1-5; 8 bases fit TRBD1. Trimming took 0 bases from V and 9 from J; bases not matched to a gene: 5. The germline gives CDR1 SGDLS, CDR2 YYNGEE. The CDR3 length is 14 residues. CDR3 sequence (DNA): TGTGCCAGCAGCGTAGAGGCCAGGGGGCCGCCCCAGCATTTT. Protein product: CASSVEARGPPQHF.

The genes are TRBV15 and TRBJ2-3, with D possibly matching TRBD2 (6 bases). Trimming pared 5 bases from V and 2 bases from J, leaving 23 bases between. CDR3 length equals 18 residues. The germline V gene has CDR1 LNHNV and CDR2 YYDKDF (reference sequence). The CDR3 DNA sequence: TGTGCCACCAGCCGCGGCGGGGCCGGGCCGATATACACAGATACGCAGTATTTT. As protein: CATSRGGAGPIYTDTQYF.

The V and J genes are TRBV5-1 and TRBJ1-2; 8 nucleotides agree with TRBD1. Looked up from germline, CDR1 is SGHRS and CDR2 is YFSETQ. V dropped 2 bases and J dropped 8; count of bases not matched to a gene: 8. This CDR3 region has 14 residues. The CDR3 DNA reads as TGCGCCAGCAGCTTACTACAGGGGGTTCGGGGCTACACCTTC. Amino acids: CASSLLQGVRGYTF.

The CDR3 is CASSPSPGQGYQPQHF. The CDR3 region has the DNA TGCGCCAGCAGCCCTTCACCGGGACAGGGTTATCAGCCCCAGCATTTT. This rearrangement joins TRBV4-3 to TRBJ1-5; 9 nucleotides match TRBD1. The CDR3 contains 16 residues. CDR1 LGHNA and CDR2 YSLEER come from the germline V gene. Trimming removed 4 bases from V and 5 bases from J; junction bases left unmatched: 9.

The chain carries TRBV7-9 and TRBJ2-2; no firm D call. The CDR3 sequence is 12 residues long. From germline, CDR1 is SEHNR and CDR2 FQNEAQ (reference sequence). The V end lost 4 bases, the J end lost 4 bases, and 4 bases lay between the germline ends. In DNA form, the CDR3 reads TGTGCCAGCAGCTACAGCACCGGGGAGCTGTTTTTT. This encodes CASSYSTGELFF.

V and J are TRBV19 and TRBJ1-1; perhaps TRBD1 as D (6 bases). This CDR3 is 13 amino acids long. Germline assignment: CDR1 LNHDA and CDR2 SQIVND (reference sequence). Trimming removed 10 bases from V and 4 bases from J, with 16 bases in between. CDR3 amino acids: CATRGTWGTEAFF. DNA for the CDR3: TGTGCCACCCGAGGGACATGGGGCACTGAAGCTTTCTTT.

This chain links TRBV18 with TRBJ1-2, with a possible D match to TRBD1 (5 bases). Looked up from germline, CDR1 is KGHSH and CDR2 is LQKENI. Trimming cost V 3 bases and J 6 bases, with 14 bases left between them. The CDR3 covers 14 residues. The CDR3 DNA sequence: TGTGCCAGCTCACCGAGTCAGGGCGACAATGGCTACACCTTC. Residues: CASSPSQGDNGYTF. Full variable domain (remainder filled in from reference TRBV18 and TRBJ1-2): NAGVMQNPRHLVRRRGQEARLRCSPMKGHSHVYWYRQLPEEGLKFMVYLQKENIIDESGMPKERFSAEFPKEGPSILRIQQVVRGDSAAYFCASSPSQGDNGYTFGSGTRLTVV.

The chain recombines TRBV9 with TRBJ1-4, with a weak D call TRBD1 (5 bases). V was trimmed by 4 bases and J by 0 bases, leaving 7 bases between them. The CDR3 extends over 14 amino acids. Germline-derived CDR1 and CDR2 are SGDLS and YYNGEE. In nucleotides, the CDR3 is TGTGCCAGCAGCCCGGGGGCAACTAATGAAAAACTGTTTTTT. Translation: CASSPGATNEKLFF.

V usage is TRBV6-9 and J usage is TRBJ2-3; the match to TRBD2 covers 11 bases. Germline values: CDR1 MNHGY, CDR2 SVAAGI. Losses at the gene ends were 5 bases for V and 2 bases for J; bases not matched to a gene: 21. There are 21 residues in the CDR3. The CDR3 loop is CASSQYRPPSGGRRYTDTQYF. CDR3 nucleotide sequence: TGTGCCAGCAGTCAATACCGCCCTCCTAGCGGGGGGAGGAGGTACACAGATACGCAGTATTTT.

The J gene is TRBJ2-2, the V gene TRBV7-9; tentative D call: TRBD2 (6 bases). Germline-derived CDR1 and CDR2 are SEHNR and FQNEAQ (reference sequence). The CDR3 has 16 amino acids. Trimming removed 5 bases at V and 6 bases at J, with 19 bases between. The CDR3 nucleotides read TGTGCCAGCAGCCCCGCTCGTGGAGGGGATCCCGGGGAGCTGTTTTTT. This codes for CASSPARGGDPGELFF.